This is a list of T cell receptor beta chains from one sample in a study of regulatory T cells in long-lasting Graves disease. TCRdb re-derived calls from the multiplex PCR reads in MiXCR, one entry per CDR3 protein. Of 360,000 or so distinct CDR3 sequences listed, about 16% are singletons. The same data also contributed to another study, on T cells in Graves' hyperthyroidism and ophthalmopathy.

The sequenced sample was peripheral blood mononuclear cells (PBMCs), obtained at new diagnosis, from a patient treated with antithyroid drugs. The receptor set was obtained from a woman aged 18-35 years with Graves disease. Each CDR3 is given with its conserved first and last residue. Each record gives: J gene, V gene, D gene, CDR3 protein. A D gene is named only where the DNA matches it firmly.

J: TRBJ2-1
V: TRBV29-1
D: -
CDR3: CSVEDGEDWAPNEQFF

J: TRBJ2-2
V: TRBV5-1
D: TRBD2
CDR3: CASSSPASGRAPGTTNTGELFF

J: TRBJ1-5
V: TRBV12-3/TRBV12-4
D: -
CDR3: CASSTRAGRLYQPQHF

J: TRBJ2-1
V: TRBV19
D: TRBD1
CDR3: CASSIGVVRDRAYNEQFF

J: TRBJ1-2
V: TRBV10-3
D: -
CDR3: CAISRTDDYGYTF

J: TRBJ1-2
V: TRBV5-4
D: -
CDR3: CASSSSDLYGYTF

J: TRBJ1-2
V: TRBV6-2/TRBV6-3
D: -
CDR3: CASSYSVHLGYGYTF

J: TRBJ2-3
V: TRBV6-1
D: TRBD1
CDR3: CASKGRGSTDTQYF

J: TRBJ2-3
V: TRBV19
D: -
CDR3: CASGPGVDTQYF

J: TRBJ2-5
V: TRBV6-2/TRBV6-3
D: TRBD2
CDR3: CTSSRSGGLLQYF

J: TRBJ2-7
V: TRBV20-1
D: -
CDR3: CSADGGGTYEQYF

J: TRBJ2-7
V: TRBV5-1
D: -
CDR3: CASSILLGGRYEQYF

J: TRBJ2-5
V: TRBV29-1
D: TRBD2
CDR3: CSVRTGGAEETQYF

J: TRBJ2-1
V: TRBV20-1
D: TRBD2
CDR3: CSEGTSASSYNEQFF

J: TRBJ2-2
V: TRBV12-3/TRBV12-4
D: -
CDR3: CAGRTGLNTGELFF

J: TRBJ1-5
V: TRBV19
D: -
CDR3: CASRPRGGNQPQHF

J: TRBJ1-3
V: TRBV7-9
D: TRBD1
CDR3: CASSSDREVLAGNTIYF

J: TRBJ1-5
V: TRBV6-8
D: -
CDR3: CASNGKQWRNQPQHF

J: TRBJ1-5
V: TRBV20-1
D: -
CDR3: CSAGVGNQPQHF

J: TRBJ2-7
V: TRBV7-2
D: TRBD2
CDR3: CASSLVPSGDYEQYF

J: TRBJ2-5
V: TRBV18
D: -
CDR3: CASSQETQYF

J: TRBJ1-1
V: TRBV7-3
D: -
CDR3: CASSLAGWDTEAFF

J: TRBJ1-4
V: TRBV20-1
D: -
CDR3: CSAREGGESEKLFF

J: TRBJ2-3
V: TRBV2
D: -
CDR3: CASNAGGPNTDTQYF

J: TRBJ2-5
V: TRBV7-2
D: TRBD2
CDR3: CASSLLLAGDRATQYF

J: TRBJ2-1
V: TRBV7-8
D: TRBD2
CDR3: CASSAQTSFDEQFF

J: TRBJ2-7
V: TRBV7-9
D: -
CDR3: CASSWDVDEQYF

J: TRBJ2-7
V: TRBV14
D: -
CDR3: CASSQGPGMGYEQYF